This T cell receptor beta chain was profiled in a study of blood T cells in healthy people across ages. The CDR3 covers 14 residues. Per germline, CDR1 SEHNR and CDR2 FQNEAQ (reference sequence). Losses at the gene ends were 1 base for V and 5 bases for J; bases not matched to a gene: 3. Using a J-beta primer mix together with a sample-barcoded 5' primer, a second PCR was run for roughly 6 to 11 cycles. From the 5' RACE reads, TCRdb called clonotypes with MiXCR, one entry per CDR3 protein. The table shows roughly 720,000 distinct CDR3 sequences, with 53% occurring only once. The sequenced sample was blood. The rearrangement joins TRBV7-9 to TRBJ1-2, with 8 bases aligning to TRBD1. The clonotype comes from a man older than 75 in good health. CDR3: CASSLGTGWYGYTF. The CDR3 nucleotides are TGTGCCAGCAGCTTAGGGACAGGGTGGTATGGCTACACCTTC.